The 7 T cell receptor beta chains presented below share a single source sample, sequenced in a study of blood T cell repertoires in COVID-19. Some clones are missing from TCRdb's copy, which holds only in-frame ones; the method was immunoSEQ multiplex PCR. The repertoire includes 200,000 to 250,000 clones, 75% to 90% of them detected once, and 2% to 3% sits in the top ten. Source material: peripheral blood. The receptors were gathered from a man aged 25 to 40 with COVID-19, enrolled during active disease.

This chain connects TRBV7-8 to TRBJ1-2, with D unclear. This CDR3 spans 15 amino acids. V was pared by 0 bases and J by 2 bases, with 10 bases between. Per germline, CDR1 SGHVS and CDR2 FQNEAQ. CDR3 nucleotide sequence: TGTGCCAGCAGCTTAGCGCGCGGTTGGAACTATGGCTACACCTTC. This sequence encodes CASSLARGWNYGYTF.

The chain carries TRBV11-1 and TRBJ2-3; 8 bases line up with TRBD2. This CDR3 comprises 16 residues. After removal of 5 bases from V and 4 bases from J, the junction contained 11 bases not matched to a gene. The germline gives CDR1 SGHAT, CDR2 FQDESV (reference sequence). CDR3 sequence: CASSPAGAGSSDTQYF. As DNA, the CDR3 is TGTGCCAGCAGCCCAGCGGGGGCTGGGAGCTCAGATACGCAGTATTTT.

The J gene is TRBJ2-1, the V gene TRBV7-8; unclear D gene. Trimming took 6 bases from V and 6 from J, leaving 12 bases between them. Germline V gene sequence: CDR1 SGHVS, CDR2 FQNEAQ. The CDR3 has 13 amino acids. The CDR3 region is CASSPGYRNEQFF. Written as DNA, the CDR3 is TGTGCCAGCAGTCCCGGTTACCGCAATGAGCAGTTCTTC.

This sequence joins TRBV15 and TRBJ2-7, with D possibly matching TRBD1 (5 bases). Germline V CDR1 and CDR2: LNHNV, YYDKDF (reference sequence). The CDR3 has 15 residues. V lost 3 bases, J lost 4 bases, and 16 bases lay in between. The CDR3: CATSRDIVRAYEQYF. The CDR3, as DNA: TGTGCCACCAGCAGGGACATCGTTAGGGCTTACGAGCAGTACTTC.

The chain recombines TRBV6-2 or TRBV6-3 with TRBJ2-1; the match to TRBD2 covers 7 bases. The ends lost 2 bases at V and 3 bases at J; junction bases unmatched: 7. Germline V gives CDR1 MNHEY, CDR2 SVGEGT. This CDR3 contains 16 residues. DNA of the CDR3: TGTGCCAGCAGTTACCTCGGGGGGAGGGACTACAATGAGCAGTTCTTC. It translates to CASSYLGGRDYNEQFF.

Note on this clone: Within the sample, other DNA sequences also encode this same CDR3. The chain employs TRBV5-4 and TRBJ1-2; a weak D match, TRBD1 (5 bases). Germline lookup yields CDR1 SGHNT and CDR2 YYREEE (reference sequence). With 4 bases removed from V and 2 bases from J, the gap between germline ends came to 12 bases. The CDR3 covers 14 residues. CDR3 nucleotide sequence: TGTGCCAGCAGCCCCGGGGGTAAGAACTATGGCTACACCTTC. Translating gives CASSPGGKNYGYTF.

J is TRBJ2-2 and V is TRBV3-1 (or the pseudogene TRBV3-2), with D unresolved. CDR3 length: 14 residues. CDR1 LGHDT and CDR2 YNNKEL come from the germline V gene (reference sequence). Trimming took off 2 bases at V and 8 bases at J, with 12 bases between the two ends. This CDR3 is CASSQNTRSGELFF. The CDR3 DNA is TGTGCCAGCAGCCAAAACACGCGGTCGGGGGAGCTGTTTTTT.